Each of the 27 T cell receptor beta chains below was sequenced from the same sample in a study of spatial heterogeneity in lung cancer. Using its own MiXCR run on the 5' RACE reads, TCRdb lists one record per CDR3 protein. The sample contains just under 95,000 distinct CDR3 sequences, 9.5% to 15% of which appear only once. Described time point: sample taken at primary tumor resection. Source: PBMCs, taken at surgery. These receptors all come from a male donor with early-stage non-small cell lung cancer.

This chain uses TRBV27 with TRBJ1-2; D is uncertain. With 4 bases removed from V and 6 bases from J, the gap between germline ends came to 12 bases. The V gene's germline CDR1 is MNHEY and CDR2 SMNVEV (reference sequence). CDR3 size: 13 residues. This chain's CDR3 is CASSYTDRNGYTF. CDR3 coding DNA: TGTGCCAGCAGTTATACAGATCGTAATGGCTACACCTTC.

This chain links TRBV12-3 or TRBV12-4 with TRBJ1-4; D remains unclear. Trimming removed 1 base from V and 8 bases from J, with 8 bases in between. The CDR3 consists of 13 residues. This CDR3 is CASSLEFGEKLFF. CDR3 sequence (DNA): TGTGCCAGCAGTTTAGAATTCGGAGAAAAACTGTTTTTT.

This clonotype occurred a few times. This chain links TRBV4-1 with TRBJ1-3; D not certain. The CDR3 has 17 amino acids. Germline values: CDR1 MGHRA, CDR2 YSYEKL. Trimming removed 0 bases at V and 0 bases at J, with 12 bases between. The CDR3 loop reads CASSQESGPFSGNTIYF. DNA for the CDR3: TGCGCCAGCAGCCAAGAGTCAGGTCCATTCTCTGGAAACACCATATATTTT.

This clonotype has a handful of counts. This sequence joins TRBV6-6 and TRBJ2-1; 11 nucleotides agree with TRBD1. From germline, CDR1 is MNHNY and CDR2 SVGAGI (reference sequence). The ends lost 4 bases at V and 6 bases at J; junction bases unmatched: 5. The CDR3 loop spans 15 amino acids. CDR3 bases: TGTGCCAGCAGTTCCGGACAGGGGGCTACCAATGAGCAGTTCTTC. It specifies CASSSGQGATNEQFF.

The table lists this clonotype with many counts. The chain recombines TRBV20-1 with TRBJ2-3, with D possibly being TRBD1 (5 bases). V was cut by 0 bases and J by 0 bases, with 7 bases left in between. CDR1 is DFQATT and CDR2 is SNEGSKA in the germline V gene (reference sequence). The CDR3 covers 14 residues. CDR3 region: CSARDGASTDTQYF. Here the CDR3 DNA reads TGCAGTGCTAGAGATGGGGCCAGCACAGATACGCAGTATTTT.

A word on this clonotype: A much larger clone lies one base from this, so it may be a read error. The genes are TRBV5-1 and TRBJ2-7; 7 bases fit TRBD1. Germline V gene sequence: CDR1 SGHRS, CDR2 YFSETQ. This CDR3 is built from 15 residues. Losses at the gene ends were 4 bases for V and 2 bases for J; bases not matched to a gene: 9. The CDR3 nucleotides read TGCGCCAGCAGCGAGGGGGCTTCGATCCCCTACGAGCAGTACTTC. Protein product: CASSEGASIPYEQYF.

Ten or more counts support this clonotype. The CDR3 is CASSLQGGNTEAFF. DNA of the CDR3: TGTGCCAGCAGCCTCCAAGGGGGTAACACTGAAGCTTTCTTT. V gene TRBV7-9 combines with J gene TRBJ1-1; maybe TRBD1 (6 bases). Germline CDR1 SEHNR, CDR2 FQNEAQ (reference sequence). Trimming removed 5 bases from V and 2 bases from J, with 12 bases in between. The CDR3 is 14 residues long.

This clonotype came up a few times. The chain joins TRBV6-5 to TRBJ2-7, with TRBD2 matching over 11 bases. With V trimmed by 5 bases and J by 2 bases, 11 bases remained unmatched. The CDR3 length is 17 residues. Germline CDR1 reads MNHEY; CDR2 reads SVGAGI. For the CDR3, the DNA is TGTGCCAGCAGTCCAAAGGGAACTAGCGGGAGTCCCTACGAGCAGTACTTC. Protein: CASSPKGTSGSPYEQYF.

This chain uses TRBV5-1 with TRBJ1-4; D gene ambiguous. Germline V gene sequence: CDR1 SGHRS, CDR2 YFSETQ. The V end was cut by 4 bases, the J end by 5 bases, with 6 bases between. The CDR3 has 12 residues. The CDR3 protein is CASSVENEKLFF. The CDR3 DNA sequence: TGCGCCAGCAGCGTAGAGAATGAAAAACTGTTTTTT.

This clonotype was counted only a few times. The rearrangement joins TRBV5-1 to TRBJ1-4; 10 bases match TRBD1. With 4 bases clipped from V and 5 bases from J, the junction kept 2 bases outside the gene matches. There are 14 residues in the CDR3. Germline loops: CDR1 SGHRS, CDR2 YFSETQ. The DNA of the CDR3 is TGCGCCAGCAGCCTGGGACAGGGGAATGAAAAACTGTTTTTT. It codes for CASSLGQGNEKLFF. The full variable domain, with the rest looked up from reference TRBV5-1 and TRBJ1-4, is KAGVTQTPRYLIKTRGQQVTLSCSPISGHRSVSWYQQTPGQGLQFLFEYFSETQRNKGNFPGRFSGRQFSNSRSEMNVSTLELGDSALYLCASSLGQGNEKLFFGSGTQLSVL.

V and J are TRBV12-3 or TRBV12-4 and TRBJ2-2, with D unclear. This CDR3 region has 16 residues. V gave up 0 bases and J gave up 7 bases, with 15 bases separating them. The CDR3 loop is CASSLAGPGKHGELFF. The CDR3 bases are TGTGCCAGCAGTTTAGCAGGGCCTGGGAAACACGGGGAGCTGTTTTTT.

V gene TRBV20-1 combines with J gene TRBJ2-4; 8 positions agree with TRBD1. The length of the CDR3 is 13 residues. The germline V gene has CDR1 DFQATT and CDR2 SNEGSKA (reference sequence). Trimming removed 4 bases from V and 7 bases from J; junction bases left unmatched: 6. The CDR3 bases are TGCAGTGCTAACCCAGGGGGCATGAACATTCAGTACTTC. Its translation is CSANPGGMNIQYF.

This clonotype was detected only a few times. The J gene is TRBJ2-5, the V gene TRBV28; TRBD1 might be the D (6 bases). Germline lookup yields CDR1 MDHEN and CDR2 SYDVKM. V lost 4 bases and J lost 1, with 10 bases in between. This CDR3 region has 14 residues. The CDR3 nucleotides read TGTGCCAGCAGTTCGCCGACAGGCCAAGAGACCCAGTACTTC. It encodes CASSSPTGQETQYF. The full variable domain, in which reference TRBV28 and TRBJ2-5 provide the parts outside the CDR3, is DVKVTQSSRYLVKRTGEKVFLECVQDMDHENMFWYRQDPGLGLRLIYFSYDVKMKEKGDIPEGYSVSREKKERFSLILESASTNQTSMYLCASSSPTGQETQYFGPGTRLLVL.

This rearrangement joins TRBV4-2 to TRBJ1-2, with unresolved D. There are 15 residues in the CDR3. V was shortened by 0 bases and J by 5 bases, with 13 bases between the two germline ends. Germline CDR1 reads LGHNA; CDR2 reads YNFKEQ. The CDR3 reads CASSQDPRTLYGYTF. The DNA of the CDR3 is TGTGCCAGCAGCCAAGATCCAAGGACGTTATATGGCTACACCTTC.

This clonotype has only a few counts. This rearrangement joins TRBV11-2 to TRBJ2-5, with D possibly TRBD1 on 5 matching bases. The CDR3 spans 14 residues. V was pared by 1 base and J by 2 bases, with 8 bases between. The V gene's germline CDR1 is SGHAT and CDR2 FQNNGV. The CDR3 region is CASSLVGQQETQYF. CDR3 coding DNA: TGTGCCAGCAGCTTAGTGGGGCAGCAAGAGACCCAGTACTTC.

CDR3 in amino acids: CASSLRTGGWDEKLFF. CDR3 nucleotides: TGTGCCAGCAGTTTAAGGACAGGGGGCTGGGATGAAAAACTGTTTTTT. This chain connects TRBV27 to TRBJ1-4; 11 bases align to TRBD1. V shed 2 bases, J shed 6 bases, and the junction held 5 bases outside the gene matches. The length of the CDR3 is 16 residues. Germline V CDR1 and CDR2: MNHEY, SMNVEV (reference sequence).

The chain carries TRBV10-3 and TRBJ1-1, with D possibly TRBD1 on 5 matching bases. Deletions cut 2 bases from V and 5 bases from J, with 15 bases between. This CDR3 has 15 amino acids. Germline V gene lookup returns CDR1 ENHRY and CDR2 SYGVKD. The CDR3 spells CAISEPRGPATEAFF. The CDR3 DNA reads TGTGCCATCAGTGAGCCGAGGGGTCCCGCAACTGAAGCTTTCTTT.

The chain joins TRBV19 to TRBJ2-6; D unclear. The V end was cut by 0 bases, the J end by 0 bases, with 0 bases between. Germline CDR1 and CDR2: LNHDA and SQIVND (reference sequence). The CDR3 length is 14 residues. The CDR3 DNA sequence: TGTGCCAGTAGTATAGACTCTGGGGCCAACGTCCTGACTTTC. Translated: CASSIDSGANVLTF.

This clonotype was picked up a small number of times. The chain recombines TRBV12-3 or TRBV12-4 with TRBJ1-5, with 9 bases fitting TRBD1. There are 14 residues in the CDR3. Trimming at V came to 6 bases and at J to 4 bases, leaving 4 bases not matched to a gene. The CDR3 DNA follows: TGTGCCAGCAGGCCGACAGGGGGGAATCAGCCCCAGCATTTT. The encoded protein is CASRPTGGNQPQHF.

This clonotype was counted only a few times. The rearrangement uses TRBV27 and TRBJ2-3; 9 bases are shared with TRBD1. The germline CDR1 and CDR2 sequences are MNHEY and SMNVEV (reference sequence). J gave up 6 bases and V 0 bases, and 7 bases lay outside the gene matches. This CDR3 has 16 amino acids. The CDR3, as DNA: TGTGCCAGCAGTTTATCGAACACAGGGGGCTTGGATACGCAGTATTTT. It yields the protein CASSLSNTGGLDTQYF.

The genes are TRBV7-9 and TRBJ2-7; possibly TRBD2 for D (6 bases). The CDR3 totals 13 residues. Per germline, CDR1 SEHNR and CDR2 FQNEAQ (reference sequence). V lost 5 bases to trimming and J lost 3 bases, with 11 bases between them. CDR3 sequence reads: CASSESGDYEQYF. The DNA for the CDR3 is TGTGCCAGCAGCGAGTCGGGGGACTACGAGCAGTACTTC.

This rearrangement joins TRBV12-3 or TRBV12-4 to TRBJ2-7, with 9 nucleotides matching TRBD2. The junction had 8 bases not matched to a gene; V was cut back by 3 bases and J by 5 bases. This CDR3 is 15 amino acids long. CDR3 loop: CASSLWREGRDEQYF. The CDR3, as DNA: TGTGCCAGCAGTTTGTGGCGGGAGGGCCGGGACGAGCAGTACTTC.

This clonotype was observed a handful of times. The V and J genes are TRBV7-3 and TRBJ2-2; D call uncertain. The CDR3 is made up of 14 amino acids. CDR1 and CDR2 from the germline V gene are SGHTA and FQGTGA. V was trimmed by 5 bases and J by 1 base, leaving 8 bases between them. This CDR3 reads CASSATLNTGELFF. The CDR3 region has the DNA TGTGCCAGCAGCGCGACTCTGAACACCGGGGAGCTGTTTTTT.

This clonotype was seen only a few times. The J gene is TRBJ2-3, the V gene TRBV4-2; D unclear. The CDR3 is 14 residues long. Trimming took off 0 bases at V and 1 base at J, with 5 bases between the two ends. Looked up from germline, CDR1 is LGHNA and CDR2 is YNFKEQ. The CDR3 DNA sequence: TGTGCCAGCAGCCAAGATTCCCGCACAGATACGCAGTATTTT. This translates into CASSQDSRTDTQYF.

In its sample, this clonotype was seen many times. V and J are TRBV20-1 and TRBJ2-7; no reliable D call. The CDR3 sequence is 13 residues long. Germline V gene data show CDR1 as DFQATT and CDR2 as SNEGSKA (reference sequence). The V end was cut by 1 base, the J end by 4 bases, with 11 bases between. This chain's CDR3 is CSARAGNSYEQYF. The CDR3 nucleotides read TGCAGTGCTAGAGCCGGTAATTCTTACGAGCAGTACTTC.

The chain recombines TRBV28 with TRBJ1-2; D is possibly TRBD1 (5 bases). The V and J ends lost 2 bases and 8 bases respectively, with 18 bases between them. The CDR3 totals 15 residues. Germline V gene sequence: CDR1 MDHEN, CDR2 SYDVKM. For the CDR3, the DNA is TGTGCCAGCAGTTTAAGTGCGACAGCCTTCCGGGGCTACACCTTC. Translating it yields CASSLSATAFRGYTF.

The CDR3 is CASTQSSNQPQHF. For the CDR3, the DNA is TGTGCCAGCACCCAGAGTAGCAATCAGCCCCAGCATTTT. This sequence joins TRBV6-1 and TRBJ1-5; D is ambiguous. The V and J ends lost 7 bases and 0 bases respectively, with 7 bases between them. Germline CDR1 reads MNHNS; CDR2 reads SASEGT. There are 13 residues in the CDR3.